Below are 23 T cell receptor beta chains sequenced from a single sample in a study of siplizumab effects on memory and regulatory T cells. The repertoire was sequenced with immunoSEQ multiplex PCR; TCRdb's copy has only in-frame clones and lacks some. In the table there are over 85,000 clones, over 85% of which are singletons. The sequenced sample consisted of non-Treg CD4+ T cells sorted from blood. The receptors were gathered from a human donor in good health.

The table lists this clone with a few counts. The chain recombines TRBV5-5 with TRBJ1-5; 7 bases fit TRBD1. The V segment lost 4 bases and the J segment 3 bases; nucleotides outside the gene matches: 4. Germline lookup yields CDR1 SGHKS and CDR2 YYEKEE (reference sequence). The CDR3 has 14 residues. The CDR3 reads CASSRTGNNQPQHF. CDR3 nucleotide sequence: TGTGCCAGCAGCCGGACAGGCAACAATCAGCCCCAGCATTTT.

V usage is TRBV9 and J usage is TRBJ2-3, with 8 bases matching TRBD2. The J segment lost 2 bases and the V segment lost 2 bases, leaving 7 bases of the junction unmatched. This CDR3 spans 16 amino acids. CDR1 and CDR2 (germline): SGDLS, YYNGEE. This CDR3 reads CASSVAGGPNTDTQYF. The CDR3 DNA sequence: TGTGCCAGCAGCGTCGCGGGGGGCCCCAACACAGATACGCAGTATTTT.

The genes are TRBV11-2 and TRBJ1-3; 8 nucleotides match TRBD1. Per germline, CDR1 SGHAT and CDR2 FQNNGV. The CDR3 is 15 amino acids. V lost 5 bases to trimming and J lost 8 bases; unmatched junction nucleotides: 11. The CDR3: CASSRIRTGRDTIYF. In DNA form, the CDR3 reads TGTGCCAGCAGCCGAATCAGGACAGGGAGGGACACCATATATTTT.

The chain employs TRBV6-5 and TRBJ1-5, with 7 bases that match TRBD1. V was clipped by 6 bases and J by 2 bases; unmatched bases: 7. Looked up from germline, CDR1 is MNHEY and CDR2 is SVGAGI. The CDR3 is 15 residues long. CDR3 in DNA: TGTGCCAGCAGACAAACAGGGGACGGCAATCAGCCCCAGCATTTT. Translated, it gives CASRQTGDGNQPQHF.

This clone came up once. V is TRBV18 and J is TRBJ1-5; TRBD1 aligns across 9 bases. This CDR3 spans 17 amino acids. In germline, CDR1 is KGHSH, CDR2 LQKENI. V lost 5 bases, J lost 0 bases, and 8 bases stayed unmatched. The CDR3 DNA follows: TGTGCCAGCTCAGCCGGGACAGGGCCATATAGCAATCAGCCCCAGCATTTT. Translating it yields CASSAGTGPYSNQPQHF. The whole variable domain, remainder taken from reference TRBV18 and TRBJ1-5, is NAGVMQNPRHLVRRRGQEARLRCSPMKGHSHVYWYRQLPEEGLKFMVYLQKENIIDESGMPKERFSAEFPKEGPSILRIQQVVRGDSAAYFCASSAGTGPYSNQPQHFGDGTRLSIL.

The J gene is TRBJ2-7, the V gene TRBV19; 8 nucleotides line up with TRBD2. The CDR3 contains 17 residues. Trimming cost V 3 bases and J 3 bases; bases outside gene matches: 13. Looked up from germline, CDR1 is LNHDA and CDR2 is SQIVND (reference sequence). This CDR3 reads CASSIKGDAGGRYEQYF. The CDR3 nucleotides read TGTGCCAGTAGTATTAAGGGTGACGCGGGGGGCCGCTACGAGCAGTACTTC.

V gene TRBV5-1 combines with J gene TRBJ2-1, with 8 bases that match TRBD2. Germline loops: CDR1 SGHRS, CDR2 YFSETQ. The CDR3 is 15 amino acids. V trimming: 4 bases; J trimming: 4 bases; junction bases outside the gene matches: 7. In DNA, the CDR3 is TGCGCCAGCAGCGGAGTAGCGGGACGTTACAATGAGCAGTTCTTC. Translation: CASSGVAGRYNEQFF.

The J gene is TRBJ2-3, the V gene TRBV6-5; D is possibly TRBD1 (6 bases). Germline CDR1 reads MNHEY; CDR2 reads SVGAGI. Trimming cost V 6 bases and J 1 base, with 11 bases left between them. This CDR3 spans 14 amino acids. The CDR3 here is CASRAGVGTDTQYF. For the CDR3, the DNA is TGTGCCAGCAGGGCAGGGGTGGGCACAGATACGCAGTATTTT.

V usage is TRBV30 and J usage is TRBJ1-2, with unresolved D. Germline values: CDR1 GTSNPN, CDR2 SVGIG (reference sequence). Trimming stripped 3 bases from V and 0 bases from J, with 8 bases between. The CDR3 is made up of 13 amino acids. The CDR3 region is CAWSKGSNYGYTF. The CDR3 DNA follows: TGTGCCTGGAGCAAGGGTTCTAACTATGGCTACACCTTC.

The genes are TRBV9 and TRBJ2-1, with D perhaps TRBD1 or TRBD2 (6 bases each). Germline CDR1 is SGDLS and CDR2 is YYNGEE. The V end lost 3 bases, the J end lost 4 bases, and 20 bases lay between the germline ends. CDR3 length: 17 amino acids. The CDR3 loop reads CASSEEGGARIYNEQFF. The CDR3 coding sequence is TGTGCCAGCAGCGAGGAGGGGGGCGCCCGCATATACAATGAGCAGTTCTTC.

The chain employs TRBV2 and TRBJ1-1; 8 bases map to TRBD1. The length of the CDR3 is 13 residues. V lost 7 bases and J lost 5; bases outside the gene matches: 6. CDR1 and CDR2 from the germline V gene are SNHLY and FYNNEI. DNA of the CDR3: TGTGCCAGCATTGACAGGGGAGGTACTGAAGCTTTCTTT. It codes for CASIDRGGTEAFF.

The rearrangement joins TRBV18 to TRBJ2-2; D remains ambiguous. This CDR3 spans 13 amino acids. Between the trimmed V and J ends, which lost 3 bases and 7 bases, there was a span of 9 bases. Germline V gene lookup returns CDR1 KGHSH and CDR2 LQKENI. The DNA for the CDR3 is TGTGCCAGCTCACCCGGCAGACGCGGGGAGCTGTTTTTT. Translated: CASSPGRRGELFF.

V gene TRBV11-3 combines with J gene TRBJ2-1; no reliable D call. Germline-derived CDR1 and CDR2 are SGHNT and YENEEA. This CDR3 has 14 residues. V was clipped by 8 bases and J by 4 bases, with 15 bases between them. CDR3 amino acids: CASPGPPVYNEQFF. CDR3 DNA: TGTGCCAGCCCTGGACCGCCTGTATACAATGAGCAGTTCTTC.

This CDR3 is CASTAFQETQYF. As DNA, the CDR3 is TGCGCCAGCACGGCGTTCCAAGAGACCCAGTACTTC. The chain couples TRBV10-2 to TRBJ2-5, with D unclear. The CDR3 length is 12 residues. CDR1 and CDR2 (germline): WSHSY, SAAADI. V shed 7 bases and J shed 1 base, with 7 bases lying between them.

Only one count was recorded for this clone. The chain links TRBV7-8 to TRBJ2-1, with 7 bases aligning to TRBD2. The V and J ends lost 5 bases and 7 bases, in that order; junction bases with no gene match: 5. The germline CDR1 and CDR2 sequences are SGHVS and FQNEAQ. The CDR3 consists of 13 residues. CDR3 DNA: TGTGCCAGCAGCCCGGACGGGGGGAATGAGCAGTTCTTC. Residues: CASSPDGGNEQFF.

The chain has TRBV5-4 and TRBJ2-7; 8 bases line up with TRBD2. CDR1 and CDR2 from the germline V gene are SGHNT and YYREEE (reference sequence). J lost 0 bases, V lost 4 bases, and 6 bases had no gene match. The CDR3 runs to 15 residues. The CDR3 region has the DNA TGTGCCAGCAGCGCCTCCAGCGGGGGCTCCTACGAGCAGTACTTC. Translation gives CASSASSGGSYEQYF. Using reference TRBV5-4 and TRBJ2-7 for the parts outside the CDR3, the full variable domain is ETGVTQSPTHLIKTRGQQVTLRCSSQSGHNTVSWYQQALGQGPQFIFQYYREEENGRGNFPPRFSGLQFPNYSSELNVNALELDDSALYLCASSASSGGSYEQYFGPGTRLTVT.

A word on this clone: The same CDR3 is also encoded by other DNA sequences in this sample. V and J are TRBV29-1 and TRBJ2-7; D uncertain. Per the germline V gene, CDR1 is SQVTM and CDR2 is ANQGSEA. The CDR3 has 11 amino acids. The V and J ends lost 4 bases and 4 bases respectively, with 8 bases between them. CDR3 amino acids: CSVADSYEQYF. CDR3 nucleotide sequence: TGCAGCGTTGCGGATTCATACGAGCAGTACTTC.

The J gene is TRBJ2-7, the V gene TRBV6-1, with a weak D call TRBD2 (6 bases). Trimming stripped 6 bases from V and 6 bases from J, with 12 bases between. Germline V CDR1 and CDR2: MNHNS, SASEGT. The CDR3 totals 12 residues. CDR3 coding DNA: TGTGCCAGCAGCCTGGGACTCGGCGAGCAGTACTTC. Translated, it gives CASSLGLGEQYF.

CDR3: CASSFEGAPAEQYF. CDR3 DNA: TGTGCCAGCAGCTTCGAGGGGGCGCCGGCCGAGCAGTACTTC. The V call is TRBV7-8, the J call TRBJ2-7; 7 positions match TRBD1. The junction had 8 bases not matched to a gene; V was cut back by 3 bases and J by 6 bases. Germline CDR1 reads SGHVS; CDR2 reads FQNEAQ. This CDR3 contains 14 residues.

This chain links TRBV13 with TRBJ1-2; tentatively, D is TRBD1 (6 bases). Germline CDR1 is PRHDT and CDR2 is FYEKMQ (reference sequence). The CDR3 sequence is 14 residues long. V dropped 0 bases and J dropped 7 bases, with 12 bases sitting between them. In nucleotides, the CDR3 is TGTGCCAGCAGCTTAGGGATACAGGGAACTGGCTACACCTTC. Amino acids: CASSLGIQGTGYTF.

This chain connects TRBV7-8 to TRBJ1-6; D unclear. Trimming pared 3 bases from V and 8 bases from J, leaving 17 bases between. Germline CDR1 is SGHVS and CDR2 is FQNEAQ. This CDR3 region has 16 residues. The CDR3 coding sequence is TGTGCCAGCAGCTTTTCCTCCACCGGCGGGTATTCACCCCTCCACTTT. Protein: CASSFSSTGGYSPLHF.

The J gene is TRBJ2-7, the V gene TRBV7-9; D possibly uses TRBD1 or TRBD2 (5 bases each). The CDR3 has 15 amino acids. Germline-derived CDR1 and CDR2 are SEHNR and FQNEAQ (reference sequence). Trimming pared 5 bases from V and 0 bases from J, leaving 14 bases between. The CDR3 here is CASSPPGRSSYEQYF. In DNA, the CDR3 is TGTGCCAGCAGCCCGCCGGGGCGGTCCTCCTACGAGCAGTACTTC. The complete variable domain, with remaining parts taken from reference TRBV7-9 and TRBJ2-7, reads DTGVSQNPRHKITKRGQNVTFRCDPISEHNRLYWYRQTLGQGPEFLTYFQNEAQLEKSRLLSDRFSAERPKGSFSTLEIQRTEQGDSAMYLCASSPPGRSSYEQYFGPGTRLTVT.

The chain combines TRBV5-4 with TRBJ1-1; TRBD1 is a possible D gene (6 bases). The CDR3 has 15 amino acids. V was pared by 1 base and J by 5 bases, with 15 bases between. Germline lookup yields CDR1 SGHNT and CDR2 YYREEE (reference sequence). The CDR3 reads CASSLIQGGGTEAFF. DNA for the CDR3: TGTGCCAGCAGCTTGATACAGGGTGGGGGGACTGAAGCTTTCTTT.